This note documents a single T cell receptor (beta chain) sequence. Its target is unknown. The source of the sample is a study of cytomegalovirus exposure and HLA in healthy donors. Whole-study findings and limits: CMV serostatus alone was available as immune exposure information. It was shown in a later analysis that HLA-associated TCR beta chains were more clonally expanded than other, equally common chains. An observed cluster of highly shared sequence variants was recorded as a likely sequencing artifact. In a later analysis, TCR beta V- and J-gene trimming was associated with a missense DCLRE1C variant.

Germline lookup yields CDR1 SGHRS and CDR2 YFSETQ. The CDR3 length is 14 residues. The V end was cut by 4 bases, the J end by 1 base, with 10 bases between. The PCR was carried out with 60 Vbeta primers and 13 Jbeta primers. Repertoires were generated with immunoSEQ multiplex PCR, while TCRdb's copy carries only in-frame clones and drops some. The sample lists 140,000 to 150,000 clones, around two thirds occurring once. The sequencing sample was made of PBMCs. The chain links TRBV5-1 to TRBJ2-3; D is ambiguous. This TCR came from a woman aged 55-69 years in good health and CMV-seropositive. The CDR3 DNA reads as TGCGCCAGCAGCACTACTCCTGGCACAGATACGCAGTATTTT. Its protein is CASSTTPGTDTQYF.